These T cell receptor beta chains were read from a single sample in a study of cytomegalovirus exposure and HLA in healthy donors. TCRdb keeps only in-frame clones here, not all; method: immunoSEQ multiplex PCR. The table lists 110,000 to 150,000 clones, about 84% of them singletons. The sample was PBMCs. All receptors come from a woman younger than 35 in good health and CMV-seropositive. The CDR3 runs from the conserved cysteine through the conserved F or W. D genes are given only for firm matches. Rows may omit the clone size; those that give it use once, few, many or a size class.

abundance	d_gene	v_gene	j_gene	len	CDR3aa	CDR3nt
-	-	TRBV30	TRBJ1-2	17	CAWSATGWTAAYAGYTF	TGTGCCTGGAGTGCGACGGGGTGGACAGCGGCCTATGCGGGCTACACCTTC
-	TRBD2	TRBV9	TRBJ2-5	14	CASSPHTSGETQYF	TGTGCCAGCAGCCCTCACACTAGCGGAGAGACCCAGTACTTC
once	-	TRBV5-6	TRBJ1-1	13	CASSWGLSGEAFF	TGTGCCAGCAGCTGGGGACTTAGTGGTGAAGCTTTCTTT
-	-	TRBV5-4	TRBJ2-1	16	CASSLGGRGNYNEQFF	TGTGCCAGCAGCTTGGGCGGGCGGGGCAATTACAATGAGCAGTTCTTC
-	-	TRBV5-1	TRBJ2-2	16	CASSLALLYTGGELFF	TGCGCCAGCAGCTTGGCCCTTTTATATACCGGCGGGGAGCTGTTTTTT
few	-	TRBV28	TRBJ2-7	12	CASSPSPYEQYF	TGTGCCAGCAGTCCGTCTCCCTACGAGCAGTACTTC
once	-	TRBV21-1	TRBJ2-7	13	CASRRQTSYEQYF	TGTGCCAGCAGACGACAGACATCCTACGAGCAGTACTTC
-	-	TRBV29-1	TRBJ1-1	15	CSVVGGAGEYTEAFF	TGCAGCGTTGTTGGTGGCGCGGGGGAGTACACTGAAGCTTTCTTT
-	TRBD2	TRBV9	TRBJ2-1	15	CASSFSGGVYNEQFF	TGTGCCAGCAGCTTCAGCGGGGGGGTTTACAATGAGCAGTTCTTC
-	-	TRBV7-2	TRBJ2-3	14	CASSLGPTTDTQYF	TGTGCCAGCAGCTTAGGTCCTACCACAGATACGCAGTATTTT
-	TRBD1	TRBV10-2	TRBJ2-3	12	CASKGTADTQYF	TGCGCCAGCAAAGGGACAGCAGATACGCAGTATTTT
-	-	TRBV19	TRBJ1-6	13	CASKQPPGSPLHF	TGTGCCTCCAAGCAGCCTCCGGGTTCACCCCTCCACTTT
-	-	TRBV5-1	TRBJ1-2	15	CASSLMGQGHYGYTF	TGCGCCAGCAGCTTGATGGGGCAGGGGCACTATGGCTACACCTTC
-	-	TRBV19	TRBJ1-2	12	CASSIAERGYTF	TGTGCCAGTAGTATTGCCGAGAGGGGCTACACCTTC
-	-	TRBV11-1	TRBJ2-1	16	CASRQSEGGRYNEQFF	TGTGCCAGCAGACAAAGTGAGGGGGGGAGATACAATGAGCAGTTCTTC
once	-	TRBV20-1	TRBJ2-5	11	CTSTSGETQYF	TGCACATCCACCTCAGGGGAGACCCAGTACTTC
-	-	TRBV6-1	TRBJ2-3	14	CASRRGPEADTQYF	TGTGCCAGCAGAAGGGGCCCCGAGGCAGATACGCAGTATTTT
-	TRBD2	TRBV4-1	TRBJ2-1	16	CASSRIGAGAQNEQFF	TGCGCCAGCAGCCGCATCGGAGCGGGGGCCCAGAATGAGCAGTTCTTC
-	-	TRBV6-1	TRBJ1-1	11	CASSYGPEAFF	TGTGCCAGCAGTTACGGTCCTGAAGCTTTCTTT
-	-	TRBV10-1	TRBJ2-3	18	CASSQERGAPWSTDTQYF	TGCGCCAGCAGTCAAGAACGGGGGGCCCCCTGGAGCACAGATACGCAGTATTTT
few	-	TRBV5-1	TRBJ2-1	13	CASRLAGQNEQFF	TGCGCCAGCAGATTGGCAGGGCAGAATGAGCAGTTCTTC
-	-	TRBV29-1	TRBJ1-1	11	CSVDRGTEAFF	TGCAGCGTTGACAGGGGCACTGAAGCTTTCTTT
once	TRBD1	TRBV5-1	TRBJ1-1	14	CASSQQGADTEAFF	TGCGCCAGCAGCCAACAGGGGGCGGACACTGAAGCTTTCTTT